This T cell receptor beta chain derives from a study of Ad26.COV2.S vaccination and SARS-CoV-2 variants. Study results and limitations: Vaccine and placebo recipients had comparable breadth of non-spike TCRs. Placebo recipients had lower spike-specific TCR breadth than vaccine recipients.

Notes on this clone: Antigen specificity is unknown.

Sequenced by immunoSEQ multiplex PCR; TCRdb stores in-frame clones only, minus some. The top ten clones hold approximately 3.5% of a sample with approximately 400,000 clones, about 85% of them seen once. The treatment: roughly 19 received Ad26.COV2.S at low or high dose, single or two shots; about 5 received placebo; per-sample allocation not given. Collection of samples fell on day 63 after the first vaccine or placebo injection. Trimming took off 5 bases at V and 10 bases at J, with 17 bases between the two ends. Germline V gene sequence: CDR1 MNHEY, CDR2 SVGAGI. The CDR3 runs 13 residues. Material: peripheral blood, obtained in a trial of Ad26.COV2.S vaccine versus placebo. The rearrangement joins TRBV6-5 to TRBJ1-1; D may be TRBD1 (6 bases). The TCR sequence derives from a person aged 18-65 years who received the Ad26.COV2.S COVID-19 vaccine or a placebo. Here the CDR3 reads CASSQTTGIRAFF. The CDR3 DNA sequence: TGTGCCAGCAGTCAAACTACAGGGATTAGAGCTTTCTTT.